The next 19 T cell receptor beta chains were all read from a single sample in a study of shared clonotypes between healthy human individuals. The data were produced by immunoSEQ multiplex PCR, yet TCRdb's version contains in-frame clones alone and is incomplete. This sample has 2 million to 2.5 million clones; around 93% occur once, and the top ten carry about 0.41%. The sample taken for sequencing was naive CD4+ T cells from PBMCs. Subset noted: CD45RA+ positively selected. The receptors shown here come from a man aged 18 to 29 in good health. Some clones in this sample may be carry-over from other donors' samples.

The chain joins TRBV9 to TRBJ2-5, with 10 bases identical to TRBD2. CDR1 and CDR2 from the germline V gene are SGDLS and YYNGEE. The V and J ends lost 2 bases and 7 bases, in that order; junction bases with no gene match: 14. This CDR3 is built from 17 residues. This CDR3 is CASSVGGTSGNIGTQYF. CDR3 nucleotides: TGTGCCAGCAGCGTCGGGGGCACTAGCGGGAACATAGGGACCCAGTACTTC.

This chain connects TRBV4-1 to TRBJ1-1, with a tentative D call TRBD1 (6 bases). CDR3 length: 14 residues. Between the trimmed V and J ends, which lost 5 bases and 1 base, there was a span of 11 bases. Germline values: CDR1 MGHRA, CDR2 YSYEKL. The DNA of the CDR3 is TGCGCCAGCAGCAGAAAGGGGGGGAACACTGAAGCTTTCTTT. Amino acid sequence: CASSRKGGNTEAFF.

This chain uses TRBV18 with TRBJ2-7; TRBD2 aligns across 8 bases. Germline values: CDR1 KGHSH, CDR2 LQKENI. J gave up 5 bases and V 6 bases, and 9 bases lay outside the gene matches. This CDR3 has 14 residues. CDR3 protein: CASSATSESHEQYF. CDR3 nucleotides: TGTGCCAGCTCCGCGACTAGCGAATCCCACGAGCAGTACTTC.

The chain employs TRBV27 and TRBJ2-2; D unclear. From germline, CDR1 is MNHEY and CDR2 SMNVEV (reference sequence). V was pared by 1 base and J by 5 bases, with 8 bases between. This CDR3 has 14 residues. The CDR3 nucleotides are TGTGCCAGCAGTTTATTTTTGGAAACCGGGGAGCTGTTTTTT. It specifies CASSLFLETGELFF.

This chain uses TRBV21-1 with TRBJ2-1; the table calls TRBD2, which could not be checked here. TRBV21-1 is noted as a pseudogene. The CDR3 length is 16 residues. The CDR3 DNA sequence: TGTGCCAGCAGCAAAGCGCAGCGGGAGGACTACAATGAGCAGTTCTTC. It translates to CASSKAQREDYNEQFF.

The chain uses TRBV5-1 and TRBJ1-1, with D tentatively TRBD1 (6 bases). Germline lookup yields CDR1 SGHRS and CDR2 YFSETQ. Trimming removed 4 bases at V and 5 bases at J, with 24 bases between. This CDR3 has 17 amino acids. In DNA form, the CDR3 reads TGCGCCAGCAGCGTTGAGGGGGGCGCCAATGTCTGGACTGAAGCTTTCTTT. This gives the protein CASSVEGGANVWTEAFF. The full variable domain, completed using reference TRBV5-1 and TRBJ1-1, is KAGVTQTPRYLIKTRGQQVTLSCSPISGHRSVSWYQQTPGQGLQFLFEYFSETQRNKGNFPGRFSGRQFSNSRSEMNVSTLELGDSALYLCASSVEGGANVWTEAFFGQGTRLTVV.

This rearrangement joins TRBV5-4 to TRBJ2-1; 9 positions agree with TRBD2. The CDR3 sequence is 16 residues long. Germline assignment: CDR1 SGHNT and CDR2 YYREEE (reference sequence). V was clipped by 4 bases and J by 3 bases; unmatched bases: 8. CDR3 amino acids: CASSGTGTSFYNEQFF. CDR3 sequence (DNA): TGTGCCAGCAGCGGGACGGGGACTAGCTTCTACAATGAGCAGTTCTTC. Full variable domain (remainder filled in from reference TRBV5-4 and TRBJ2-1): ETGVTQSPTHLIKTRGQQVTLRCSSQSGHNTVSWYQQALGQGPQFIFQYYREEENGRGNFPPRFSGLQFPNYSSELNVNALELDDSALYLCASSGTGTSFYNEQFFGPGTRLTVL.

The chain is built from TRBV28 and TRBJ1-2; D call uncertain. CDR3 length: 12 amino acids. Trimming removed 4 bases at V and 8 bases at J, with 11 bases between. Per germline, CDR1 MDHEN and CDR2 SYDVKM. The CDR3 loop is CASSSSVRGYTF. CDR3 coding DNA: TGTGCCAGCAGTTCTTCCGTGAGGGGCTACACCTTC.

The V call is TRBV28, the J call TRBJ2-1; D unclear. V shed 4 bases and J shed 10 bases, with 5 bases lying between them. Germline V gives CDR1 MDHEN, CDR2 SYDVKM. This CDR3 region has 10 residues. The CDR3 DNA reads as TGTGCCAGCAGTTACATCGAGCAGTTCTTC. Its protein is CASSYIEQFF.

The chain has TRBV28 and TRBJ2-7, with 12 bases identical to TRBD2. The germline V gene has CDR1 MDHEN and CDR2 SYDVKM. Trimming at V came to 2 bases and at J to 6 bases, leaving 17 bases not matched to a gene. The CDR3 covers 19 residues. CDR3 residues: CASSLGLAGTSGLGGEQYF. The CDR3 DNA follows: TGTGCCAGCAGTTTAGGTTTGGCGGGGACTAGCGGGTTGGGGGGCGAGCAGTACTTC.

The chain joins TRBV7-3 to TRBJ2-6; D is unresolved. V was pared by 4 bases and J by 1 base, with 8 bases between. CDR1 and CDR2 from the germline V gene are SGHTA and FQGTGA. The CDR3 contains 15 residues. The CDR3 sequence: CASSSDPSGANVLTF. The CDR3 DNA follows: TGTGCCAGCAGCTCGGACCCTTCTGGGGCCAACGTCCTGACTTTC.

The V call is TRBV6-5, the J call TRBJ1-2; D call uncertain. Trimming shortened V by 5 bases and J by 4 bases, and 11 bases separated the two germline ends. This CDR3 spans 13 amino acids. Germline assignment: CDR1 MNHEY and CDR2 SVGAGI. CDR3 in DNA: TGTGCCAGCAGTCCTAGCGGGTCCTATGGCTACACCTTC. Protein product: CASSPSGSYGYTF.

The V call is TRBV10-3, the J call TRBJ2-1, with a possible D match to TRBD2 (5 bases). Germline V lookup: CDR1 ENHRY, CDR2 SYGVKD. Trimming took off 4 bases at V and 9 bases at J, with 13 bases between the two ends. The CDR3 contains 13 residues. CDR3: CAISGETSGEQFF. The CDR3 DNA follows: TGTGCCATCAGTGGGGAGACGAGCGGTGAGCAGTTCTTC.

The J gene is TRBJ2-7, the V gene TRBV2; 13 nucleotides match TRBD2. The CDR3 is 13 residues long. The J segment lost 2 bases and the V segment lost 10 bases, leaving 2 bases of the junction unmatched. The germline V gene encodes CDR1 SNHLY and CDR2 FYNNEI. The CDR3 nucleotides read TGTGCCACGGGACTAGCGGGACCCTACGAGCAGTACTTC. This codes for CATGLAGPYEQYF.

This clone has a single count. The chain recombines TRBV5-5 with TRBJ1-4; D is possibly TRBD1 (5 bases). V was trimmed by 1 base and J by 8 bases, leaving 12 bases between them. The CDR3 has 14 amino acids. Germline values: CDR1 SGHKS, CDR2 YYEKEE (reference sequence). CDR3 region: CASSLTAGREKLFF. CDR3 DNA sequence: TGTGCCAGCAGCTTGACCGCGGGACGGGAAAAACTGTTTTTT.

A remark on this clone: Other DNA sequences from this sample encode an identical CDR3 as well. CDR3 amino acids: CASSPLAGGFQETQYF. The DNA for the CDR3 is TGTGCCAGCTCACCTTTAGCGGGAGGATTCCAAGAGACCCAGTACTTC. This chain uses TRBV18 with TRBJ2-5; 10 bases are a match to TRBD2. The CDR3 runs 16 residues. The trim removed 3 bases at V and 1 base at J, leaving 5 bases unmatched. Germline V gene lookup returns CDR1 KGHSH and CDR2 LQKENI. Full variable domain (outside the CDR3, taken from reference TRBV18 and TRBJ2-5): NAGVMQNPRHLVRRRGQEARLRCSPMKGHSHVYWYRQLPEEGLKFMVYLQKENIIDESGMPKERFSAEFPKEGPSILRIQQVVRGDSAAYFCASSPLAGGFQETQYFGPGTRLLVL.

In this sample, this clone turned up once. The rearrangement joins TRBV18 to TRBJ1-2; maybe TRBD1 (6 bases). The CDR3 has 14 amino acids. The germline V and J ends were trimmed by 0 bases and 8 bases, with 13 bases remaining between them. Germline values: CDR1 KGHSH, CDR2 LQKENI. The CDR3 sequence: CASSPPAGVGGYTF. In nucleotides, the CDR3 is TGTGCCAGCTCACCACCGGCAGGGGTAGGGGGCTACACCTTC. Full variable domain (missing parts from reference TRBV18 and TRBJ1-2): NAGVMQNPRHLVRRRGQEARLRCSPMKGHSHVYWYRQLPEEGLKFMVYLQKENIIDESGMPKERFSAEFPKEGPSILRIQQVVRGDSAAYFCASSPPAGVGGYTFGSGTRLTVV.

This chain joins TRBV27 and TRBJ1-1, with D unresolved. Germline V gives CDR1 MNHEY, CDR2 SMNVEV (reference sequence). The CDR3 contains 14 residues. V shed 6 bases and J shed 1 base, with 12 bases lying between them. The CDR3 sequence: CASRRDWTNTEAFF. In DNA, the CDR3 is TGTGCCAGCAGGAGAGACTGGACGAACACTGAAGCTTTCTTT.

The rearrangement links TRBV2 to TRBJ2-5; D is unclear. Germline V lookup: CDR1 SNHLY, CDR2 FYNNEI. The CDR3 has 14 amino acids. V was clipped by 9 bases and J by 5 bases, with 19 bases between them. CDR3 in DNA: TGTGCCAGTTCGGTTATCGGCGTTGAGGAGACCCAGTACTTC. Protein sequence: CASSVIGVEETQYF. Complete variable domain (other parts from reference TRBV2 and TRBJ2-5): EPEVTQTPSHQVTQMGQEVILRCVPISNHLYFYWYRQILGQKVEFLVSFYNNEISEKSEIFDDQFSVERPDGSNFTLKIRSTKLEDSAMYFCASSVIGVEETQYFGPGTRLLVL.